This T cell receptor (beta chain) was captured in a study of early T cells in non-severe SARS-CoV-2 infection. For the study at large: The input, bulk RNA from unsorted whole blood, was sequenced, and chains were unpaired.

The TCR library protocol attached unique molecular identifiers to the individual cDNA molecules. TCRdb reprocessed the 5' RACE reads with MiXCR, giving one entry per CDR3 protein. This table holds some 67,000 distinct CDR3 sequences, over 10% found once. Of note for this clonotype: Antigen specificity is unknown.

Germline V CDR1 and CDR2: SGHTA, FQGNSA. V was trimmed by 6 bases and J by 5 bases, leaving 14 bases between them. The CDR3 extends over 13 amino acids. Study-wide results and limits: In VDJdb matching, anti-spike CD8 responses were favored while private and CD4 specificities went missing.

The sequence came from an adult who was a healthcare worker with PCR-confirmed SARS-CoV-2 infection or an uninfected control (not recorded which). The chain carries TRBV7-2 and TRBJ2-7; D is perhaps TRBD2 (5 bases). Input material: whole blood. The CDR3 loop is CASRTRVGDEQYF. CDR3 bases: TGTGCCAGCAGGACTCGAGTCGGGGACGAGCAGTACTTC.